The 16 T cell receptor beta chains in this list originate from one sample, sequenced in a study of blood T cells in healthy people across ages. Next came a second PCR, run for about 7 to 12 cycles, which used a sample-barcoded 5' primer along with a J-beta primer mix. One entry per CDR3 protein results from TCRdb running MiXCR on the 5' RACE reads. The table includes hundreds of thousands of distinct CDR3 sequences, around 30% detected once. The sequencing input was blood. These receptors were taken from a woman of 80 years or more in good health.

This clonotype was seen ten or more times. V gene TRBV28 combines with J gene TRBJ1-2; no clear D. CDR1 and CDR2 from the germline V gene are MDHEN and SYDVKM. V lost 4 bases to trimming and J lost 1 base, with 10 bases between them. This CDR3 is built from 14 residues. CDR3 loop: CASSSSTFNYGYTF. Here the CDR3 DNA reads TGTGCCAGCAGTTCCTCGACATTTAACTATGGCTACACCTTC.

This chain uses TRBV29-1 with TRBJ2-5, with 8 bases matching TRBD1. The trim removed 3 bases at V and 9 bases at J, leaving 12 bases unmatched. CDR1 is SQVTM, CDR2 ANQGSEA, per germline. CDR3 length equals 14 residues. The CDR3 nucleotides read TGCAGCGTTGAGCGGGACAGGAGGCAGGGAGCCCAGTACTTC. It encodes CSVERDRRQGAQYF. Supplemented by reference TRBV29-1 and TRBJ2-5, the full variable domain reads SAVISQKPSRDICQRGTSLTIQCQVDSQVTMMFWYRQQPGQSLTLIATANQGSEATYESGFVIDKFPISRPNLTFSTLTVSNMSPEDSSIYLCSVERDRRQGAQYFGPGTRLLVL.

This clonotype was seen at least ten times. CDR3 amino acids: CASSSSTGGGGYTF. CDR3 nucleotides: TGTGCCAGCAGTTCGTCTACAGGTGGAGGTGGCTACACCTTC. The chain recombines TRBV12-3 or TRBV12-4 with TRBJ1-2, with TRBD1 as a possible D gene (5 bases). Trimming stripped 4 bases from V and 7 bases from J, with 16 bases between. The CDR3 contains 14 residues.

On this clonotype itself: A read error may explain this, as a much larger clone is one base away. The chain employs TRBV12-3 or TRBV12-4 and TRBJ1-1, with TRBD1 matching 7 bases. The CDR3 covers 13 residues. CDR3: CASSENRGPEDFF. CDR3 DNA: TGTGCCAGCAGTGAGAACAGGGGCCCTGAAGATTTCTTT.

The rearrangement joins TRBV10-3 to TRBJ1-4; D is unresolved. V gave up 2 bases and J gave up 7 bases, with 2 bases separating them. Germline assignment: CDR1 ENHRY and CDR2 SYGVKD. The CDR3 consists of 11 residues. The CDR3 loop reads CAISEGEKLFF. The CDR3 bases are TGTGCCATCAGTGAGGGTGAAAAACTGTTTTTT.

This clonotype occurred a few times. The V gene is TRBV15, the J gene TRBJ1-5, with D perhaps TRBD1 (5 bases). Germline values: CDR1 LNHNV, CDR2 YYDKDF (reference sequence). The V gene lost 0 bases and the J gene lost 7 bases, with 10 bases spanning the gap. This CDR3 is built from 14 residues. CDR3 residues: CATSRDLGRQPQHF. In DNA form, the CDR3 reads TGTGCCACCAGCAGAGATCTGGGGCGACAGCCCCAGCATTTT.

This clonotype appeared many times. As DNA, the CDR3 is TGTGCCAGCAGTCCCGGGACTAGCGGGGTAAGGAAAGAGACCCAGTACTTC. Protein: CASSPGTSGVRKETQYF. The V call is TRBV12-3 or TRBV12-4, the J call TRBJ2-5; TRBD2 aligns across 13 bases. The CDR3 is made up of 17 amino acids. With 5 bases clipped from V and 3 bases from J, the junction kept 9 bases outside the gene matches.

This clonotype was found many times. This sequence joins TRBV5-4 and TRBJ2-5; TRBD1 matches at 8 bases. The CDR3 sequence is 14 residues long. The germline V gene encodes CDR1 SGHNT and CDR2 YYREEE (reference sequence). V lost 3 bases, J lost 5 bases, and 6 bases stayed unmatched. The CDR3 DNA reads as TGTGCCAGCAGCTGGACAGGGAGAGGGGAGACCCAGTACTTC. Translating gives CASSWTGRGETQYF.

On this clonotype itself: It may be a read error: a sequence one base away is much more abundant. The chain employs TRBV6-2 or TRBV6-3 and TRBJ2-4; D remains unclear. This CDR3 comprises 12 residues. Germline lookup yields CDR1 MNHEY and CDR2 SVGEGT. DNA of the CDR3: TGTGTCAGCAGTTATGGGGTTAACATTCAGTACTTC. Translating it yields CVSSYGVNIQYF.

The CDR3 nucleotides read TGTGCCACCAGTGATGGGTTTTCAAATCAGCCCCAGCATTTT. Translation gives CATSDGFSNQPQHF. The rearrangement joins TRBV24-1 to TRBJ1-5; the D is unclear. Deletions cut 3 bases from V and 4 bases from J, with 9 bases between. Germline CDR1 and CDR2: KGHDR and SFDVKD. The CDR3 covers 14 residues.

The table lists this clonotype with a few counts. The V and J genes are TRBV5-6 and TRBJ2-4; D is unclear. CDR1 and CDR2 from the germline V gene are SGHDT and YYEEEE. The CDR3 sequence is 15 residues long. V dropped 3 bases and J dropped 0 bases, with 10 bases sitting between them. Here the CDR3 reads CASSSYLIAKNIQYF. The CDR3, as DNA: TGTGCCAGCAGCTCGTACCTTATAGCCAAAAACATTCAGTACTTC.

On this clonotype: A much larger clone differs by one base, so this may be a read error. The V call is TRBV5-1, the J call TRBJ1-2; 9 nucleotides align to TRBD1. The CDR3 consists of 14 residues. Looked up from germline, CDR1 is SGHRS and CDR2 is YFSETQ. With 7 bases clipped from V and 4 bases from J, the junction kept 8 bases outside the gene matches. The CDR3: CASAGQGAVYGYTF. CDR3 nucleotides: TGCGCCAGCGCGGGACAGGGAGCTGTCTATGGCTACACCTTC.

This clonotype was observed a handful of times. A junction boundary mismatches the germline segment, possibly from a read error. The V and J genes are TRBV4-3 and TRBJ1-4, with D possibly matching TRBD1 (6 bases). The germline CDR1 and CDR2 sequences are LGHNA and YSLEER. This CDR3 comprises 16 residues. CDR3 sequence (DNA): TGCGCCAGCAGCCAAGGGACGGGGGCAACTAATGAAAAACGGTTTTTT. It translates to CASSQGTGATNEKRFF.

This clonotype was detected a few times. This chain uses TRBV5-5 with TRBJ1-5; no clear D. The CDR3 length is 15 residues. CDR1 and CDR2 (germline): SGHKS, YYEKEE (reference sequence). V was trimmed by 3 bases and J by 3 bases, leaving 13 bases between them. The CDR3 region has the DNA TGTGCCAGCAGCTCCGGTCGGAGGGACAATCAGCCCCAGCATTTT. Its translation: CASSSGRRDNQPQHF.

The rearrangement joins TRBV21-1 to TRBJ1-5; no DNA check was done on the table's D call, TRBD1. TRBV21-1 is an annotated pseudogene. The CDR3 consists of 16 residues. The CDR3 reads CASSHTNGGYCQPQHF. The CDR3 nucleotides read TGTGCCAGCAGCCACACTAATGGGGGGTACTGTCAGCCCCAGCATTTT.

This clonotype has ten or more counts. The CDR3 protein is CASRPQGRRDSNEKLFF. DNA for the CDR3: TGTGCCAGCAGGCCCCAGGGCCGCCGGGATTCTAATGAAAAACTGTTTTTT. The chain uses TRBV4-2 and TRBJ1-4, with D tentatively TRBD1 (5 bases). V was shortened by 6 bases and J by 3 bases, with 20 bases between the two germline ends. Per the germline V gene, CDR1 is LGHNA and CDR2 is YNFKEQ. This CDR3 has 17 residues.